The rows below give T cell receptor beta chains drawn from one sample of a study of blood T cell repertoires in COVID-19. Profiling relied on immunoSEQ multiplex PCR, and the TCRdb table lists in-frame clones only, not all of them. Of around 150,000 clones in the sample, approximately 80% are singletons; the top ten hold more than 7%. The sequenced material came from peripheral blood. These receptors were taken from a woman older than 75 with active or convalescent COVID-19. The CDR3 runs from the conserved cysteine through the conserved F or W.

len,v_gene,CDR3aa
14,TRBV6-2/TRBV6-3,CASSSPADRDEQYF
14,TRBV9,CASSEPGGTDTQYF
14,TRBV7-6,CASSLPGLNEKLFF
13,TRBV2,CASSGGQGGGYTF
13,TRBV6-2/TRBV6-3,CASSASTAYEQYF
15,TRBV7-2,CASSLVTGGNNEQFF
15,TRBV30,CAWSVPGGVRNTIYF
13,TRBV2,CASRADRGNEQFF
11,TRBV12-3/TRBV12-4,CASSSVYEQFF
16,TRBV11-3,CASSRLAGGTTDTQYF
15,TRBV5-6,CASSAPGVLSYEQYF
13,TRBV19,CASTDRLTYEQYF
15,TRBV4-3,CASSQDGSPNYGYTF
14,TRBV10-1,CASSSGTVVNEQFF
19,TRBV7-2,CASSLLTSGGASGANVLTF
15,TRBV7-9,CASSRLQGGHYEQYF
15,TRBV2,CASTEIGARTGELFF
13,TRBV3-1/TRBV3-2,CASSQLRNTEAFF
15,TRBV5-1,CASSLGQGATSPLHF
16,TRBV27,CASRTKPGQTNTEAFF
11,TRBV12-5,CASFQGYGYTF
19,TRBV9,CASSVGNKGQPYSGNTIYF
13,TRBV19,CASTRGSNQPQHF
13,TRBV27,CASSFQGGNTIYF
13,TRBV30,CAWSVSTGEKLFF
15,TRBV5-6,CASSLIGLSGEKLFF
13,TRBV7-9,CASSPDRRGGYTF
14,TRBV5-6,CASSPLGEDEKLFF
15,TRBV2,CASSPGQASGNTIYF
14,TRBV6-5,CASAPGGGTYEQYF
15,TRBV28,CASSPPGGGGTEAFF
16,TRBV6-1,CASSEKSQGIVETQYF
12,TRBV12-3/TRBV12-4,CASSLAGNEQYF
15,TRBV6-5,CASSYSTGMNTEAFF
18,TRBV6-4,CASSGPFLPRGPSYEQYF
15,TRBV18,CASSPTPRTGNEQFF
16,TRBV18,CASSPPSGGTGTEAFF
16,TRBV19,CASGPWSGSYNSPLHF
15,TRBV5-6,CASSWVGRVKETQYF
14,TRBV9,CASSASRDLGPQHF
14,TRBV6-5,CASSYSSGSQGYTF
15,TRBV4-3,CASSHSSGPTDTQYF
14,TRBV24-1,CATSDWRGQETQYF
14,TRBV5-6,CASSLGDSGTPLHF
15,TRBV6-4,CASSLRGEAGNTIYF
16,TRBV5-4,CASSFDAGRVDTEAFF